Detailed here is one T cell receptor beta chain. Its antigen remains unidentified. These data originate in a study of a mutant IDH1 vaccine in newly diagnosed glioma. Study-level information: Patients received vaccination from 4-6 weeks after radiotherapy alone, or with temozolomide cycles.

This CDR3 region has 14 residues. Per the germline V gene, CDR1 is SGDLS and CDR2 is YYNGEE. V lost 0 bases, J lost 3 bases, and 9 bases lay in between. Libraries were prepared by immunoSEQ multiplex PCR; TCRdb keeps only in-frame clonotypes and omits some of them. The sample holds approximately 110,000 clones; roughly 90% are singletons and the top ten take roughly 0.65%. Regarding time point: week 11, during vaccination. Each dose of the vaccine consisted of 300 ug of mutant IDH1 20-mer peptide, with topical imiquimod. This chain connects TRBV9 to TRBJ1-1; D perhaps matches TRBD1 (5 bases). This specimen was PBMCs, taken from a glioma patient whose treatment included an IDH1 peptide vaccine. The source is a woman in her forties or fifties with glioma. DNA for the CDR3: TGTGCCAGCAGCGTAGAGGGGCGGGACACTGAAGCTTTCTTT. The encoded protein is CASSVEGRDTEAFF.